Reported below is one T cell receptor (beta chain). Its specificity is unknown. TCRdb redid the calling of the reads with MiXCR, one entry per CDR3 protein. The table shows about 680,000 distinct CDR3 sequences, with roughly a quarter occurring only once. The source of the sample is a study of T cell repertoires in cytomegalovirus infection. General study results and limits: Clonotypes of TCR beta that were HLA-C-restricted and CMV-specific dominated the ex vivo response. Using cumulative public TCR beta family frequency, the authors identified those who carried CMV together with the relevant HLA.

Trimming removed 7 bases at V and 3 bases at J, with 21 bases between. Per germline, CDR1 LGHNT and CDR2 FRNRAP. The CDR3 consists of 16 residues. V is TRBV12-5 and J is TRBJ1-2; D is uncertain. The sequencing sample was made of CD8+ T cells from PBMCs. The origin of this receptor is a human donor in good health (CMV status not recorded). Some clones in this sample may be carry-over from other donors' samples. The CDR3 bases are TGTGCTAGTGTTCTGGGAGGCATTTCCAGTGACTATGGCTACACCTTC. It codes for CASVLGGISSDYGYTF.